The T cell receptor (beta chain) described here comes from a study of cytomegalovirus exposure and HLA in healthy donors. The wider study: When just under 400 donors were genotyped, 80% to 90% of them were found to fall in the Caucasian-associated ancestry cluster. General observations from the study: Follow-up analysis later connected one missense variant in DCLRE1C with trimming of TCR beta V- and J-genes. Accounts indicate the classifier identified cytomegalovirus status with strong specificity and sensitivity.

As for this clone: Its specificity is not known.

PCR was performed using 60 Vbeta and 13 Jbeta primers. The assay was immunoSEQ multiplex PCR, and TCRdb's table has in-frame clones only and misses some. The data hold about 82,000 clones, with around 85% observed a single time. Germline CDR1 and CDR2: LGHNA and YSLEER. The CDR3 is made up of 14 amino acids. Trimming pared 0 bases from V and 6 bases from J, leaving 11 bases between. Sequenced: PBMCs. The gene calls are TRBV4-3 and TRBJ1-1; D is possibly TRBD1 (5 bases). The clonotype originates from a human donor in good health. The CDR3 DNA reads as TGCGCCAGCAGCCAAGACGGGGGGACGGCTGAAGCTTTCTTT. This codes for CASSQDGGTAEAFF.